The sequence of this T cell receptor beta chain was determined in a study of T cell changes during pregnancy in multiple sclerosis. The CDR3 contains 13 residues. Per germline, CDR1 MNHEY and CDR2 SMNVEV (reference sequence). Trimming removed 3 bases at V and 7 bases at J, with 9 bases between. Method: immunoSEQ multiplex PCR; TCRdb's copy keeps in-frame clones and lacks some. The sample holds tens of thousands of clones, just over 90% seen once. The clonotype was recovered from a female donor with multiple sclerosis, enrolled in a pregnancy study. The chain is built from TRBV27 and TRBJ2-2; no definite D call. The specimen was peripheral blood, collected after pregnancy. CDR3 DNA: TGTGCCAGCAGTTTGGGCCCCTTCGGGGAGCTGTTTTTT. It is translated as CASSLGPFGELFF.